A selection of T cell receptor beta chains follows, all from one sample in a study of cytomegalovirus exposure and HLA in healthy donors. The method was immunoSEQ multiplex PCR; TCRdb's version includes in-frame clones alone and lacks a portion of them. The data hold around 130,000 clones, with more than 80% observed a single time. The sample consisted of PBMCs. The receptors here all came from a woman younger than 45 in good health and CMV-seropositive. CDR3s include the opening cysteine and the closing phenylalanine or tryptophan. The order of the fields is CDR3 protein, CDR3 DNA, D gene, V gene, J gene, clone size. The D gene is left open where the match is weak. Clone size is stated in some rows and not others, as once, few, many or a class when expanded.

cdr3_aa: CASSPETGGGGEQFF
cdr3_nt: TGCGCCAGCAGCCCGGAGACAGGGGGAGGAGGTGAGCAGTTCTTC
d_call: TRBD1
v_call: TRBV5-1
j_call: TRBJ2-1
clone_size: -

cdr3_aa: CASSPASGQNIQYF
cdr3_nt: TGTGCCAGCAGTCCTGCTAGCGGGCAAAACATTCAGTACTTC
d_call: TRBD2
v_call: TRBV6-1
j_call: TRBJ2-4
clone_size: -

cdr3_aa: CASSLQTGVDEKLFF
cdr3_nt: TGTGCCAGCAGCTTACAGACAGGGGTCGATGAAAAACTGTTTTTT
d_call: TRBD1
v_call: TRBV5-5
j_call: TRBJ1-4
clone_size: -

cdr3_aa: CASSGLGQSNEKLFF
cdr3_nt: TGTGCCAGCAGCGGTCTGGGACAGTCTAATGAAAAACTGTTTTTT
d_call: TRBD1
v_call: TRBV5-6
j_call: TRBJ1-4
clone_size: -

cdr3_aa: CSARTQYEQYF
cdr3_nt: TGCAGTGCTAGAACGCAGTACGAGCAGTACTTC
d_call: -
v_call: TRBV20-1
j_call: TRBJ2-7
clone_size: -

cdr3_aa: CASSLSDSPEQFF
cdr3_nt: TGTGCCAGCTCACTGTCGGACAGTCCAGAGCAGTTCTTC
d_call: -
v_call: TRBV18
j_call: TRBJ2-1
clone_size: once

cdr3_aa: CASSGQAQYF
cdr3_nt: TGTGCCAGCAGCGGCCAGGCCCAGTACTTC
d_call: -
v_call: TRBV2
j_call: TRBJ2-5
clone_size: -

cdr3_aa: CASSLYGHGGDTEAFF
cdr3_nt: TGTGCCAGCAGTTTATATGGGCACGGGGGGGACACTGAAGCTTTCTTT
d_call: -
v_call: TRBV27
j_call: TRBJ1-1
clone_size: -

cdr3_aa: CASSPGTGAQPQHF
cdr3_nt: TGCGCCAGCAGCCCCGGGACAGGGGCCCAGCCCCAGCATTTT
d_call: TRBD1
v_call: TRBV5-1
j_call: TRBJ1-5
clone_size: -

cdr3_aa: CASSETVPEAFF
cdr3_nt: TGTGCCAGCAGTGAGACAGTCCCTGAAGCTTTCTTT
d_call: -
v_call: TRBV6-1
j_call: TRBJ1-1
clone_size: -

cdr3_aa: CASSVWGGDTEAFF
cdr3_nt: TGTGCCAGCAGCGTATGGGGGGGCGATACTGAAGCTTTCTTT
d_call: -
v_call: TRBV9
j_call: TRBJ1-1
clone_size: -

cdr3_aa: CASSLQRTEAFF
cdr3_nt: TGTGCCAGCAGTTTACAGAGGACTGAAGCTTTCTTT
d_call: -
v_call: TRBV7-2
j_call: TRBJ1-1
clone_size: -

cdr3_aa: CASSPHWGQGPGTGELFF
cdr3_nt: TGTGCCAGCAGTCCCCACTGGGGTCAGGGGCCGGGTACCGGGGAGCTGTTTTTT
d_call: -
v_call: TRBV28
j_call: TRBJ2-2
clone_size: -

cdr3_aa: CASSLEMGADGYTF
cdr3_nt: TGTGCCAGCAGCTTAGAGATGGGGGCAGATGGCTACACCTTC
d_call: -
v_call: TRBV7-9
j_call: TRBJ1-2
clone_size: -

cdr3_aa: CASSYSQGIGAGYTF
cdr3_nt: TGTGCCAGCAGTTACTCGCAGGGAATAGGTGCTGGCTACACCTTC
d_call: -
v_call: TRBV6-5
j_call: TRBJ1-2
clone_size: -

cdr3_aa: CASSYRQGSNQPQHF
cdr3_nt: TGTGCCAGCAGTTACCGACAGGGAAGCAATCAGCCCCAGCATTTT
d_call: TRBD1
v_call: TRBV6-6
j_call: TRBJ1-5
clone_size: -

cdr3_aa: CASSLTLQYNEQFF
cdr3_nt: TGTGCCAGCAGCTTAACTTTACAATACAATGAGCAGTTCTTC
d_call: -
v_call: TRBV7-3
j_call: TRBJ2-1
clone_size: -

cdr3_aa: CASTPETRGQGNSPLHF
cdr3_nt: TGTGCCAGTACCCCCGAGACGCGCGGACAGGGGAATTCACCCCTCCACTTT
d_call: TRBD1
v_call: TRBV19
j_call: TRBJ1-6
clone_size: -

cdr3_aa: CASGRDSDTQYF
cdr3_nt: TGTGCTAGTGGTCGGGACTCGGATACGCAGTATTTT
d_call: -
v_call: TRBV12-5
j_call: TRBJ2-3
clone_size: -

cdr3_aa: CASSPPGGSNQPQHF
cdr3_nt: TGTGCCAGCTCACCCCCAGGGGGTTCCAATCAGCCCCAGCATTTT
d_call: TRBD1
v_call: TRBV18
j_call: TRBJ1-5
clone_size: -

cdr3_aa: CASSPTRLNTEAFF
cdr3_nt: TGTGCCAGCTCACCGACACGGTTGAACACTGAAGCTTTCTTT
d_call: -
v_call: TRBV18
j_call: TRBJ1-1
clone_size: -

cdr3_aa: CAWSVGGSLRNEQFF
cdr3_nt: TGTGCCTGGAGTGTTGGCGGGAGTCTGAGGAATGAGCAGTTCTTC
d_call: TRBD2
v_call: TRBV30
j_call: TRBJ2-1
clone_size: -

cdr3_aa: CASSTRDSSTDTQYF
cdr3_nt: TGTGCCAGCAGCACTCGCGACAGTAGCACAGATACGCAGTATTTT
d_call: -
v_call: TRBV28
j_call: TRBJ2-3
clone_size: -

cdr3_aa: CASSYTSSYNEQFF
cdr3_nt: TGTGCCAGCAGTTATACTAGCTCCTACAATGAGCAGTTCTTC
d_call: -
v_call: TRBV6-6
j_call: TRBJ2-1
clone_size: -

cdr3_aa: CASSLLVIGELFF
cdr3_nt: TGTGCCAGCAGCCTTTTAGTGATCGGGGAGCTGTTTTTT
d_call: -
v_call: TRBV5-6
j_call: TRBJ2-2
clone_size: -

cdr3_aa: CASSLWGELNTEAFF
cdr3_nt: TGCGCCAGCAGCTTGTGGGGAGAACTGAACACTGAAGCTTTCTTT
d_call: -
v_call: TRBV5-1
j_call: TRBJ1-1
clone_size: -

cdr3_aa: CANSLPGWDSRYGYTF
cdr3_nt: TGTGCCAACAGCTTGCCAGGATGGGACAGCCGATATGGCTACACCTTC
d_call: TRBD1
v_call: TRBV5-6
j_call: TRBJ1-2
clone_size: -

cdr3_aa: CASRPRPEQNYGYTF
cdr3_nt: TGTGCCAGCAGGCCACGTCCAGAACAGAACTATGGCTACACCTTC
d_call: -
v_call: TRBV27
j_call: TRBJ1-2
clone_size: once

cdr3_aa: CASSGGTGYGYTF
cdr3_nt: TGTGCCAGCAGTGGAGGGACAGGTTATGGCTACACCTTC
d_call: TRBD1
v_call: TRBV2
j_call: TRBJ1-2
clone_size: -

cdr3_aa: CASSRTGVDTQYF
cdr3_nt: TGTGCCAGCAGTCGGACAGGGGTAGATACGCAGTATTTT
d_call: TRBD1
v_call: TRBV2
j_call: TRBJ2-3
clone_size: -

cdr3_aa: CASSPLGLAGGRQYF
cdr3_nt: TGTGCCAGCAGCCCACTCGGACTAGCGGGAGGGCGGCAGTACTTC
d_call: TRBD2
v_call: TRBV7-2
j_call: TRBJ2-7
clone_size: -

cdr3_aa: CASSTGTGLEAFF
cdr3_nt: TGTGCCAGTAGTACCGGGACAGGCCTAGAAGCTTTCTTT
d_call: TRBD1
v_call: TRBV19
j_call: TRBJ1-1
clone_size: once

cdr3_aa: CASSPLGQGKINTEAFF
cdr3_nt: TGTGCCAGCAGCCCCCTGGGACAGGGGAAGATAAACACTGAAGCTTTCTTT
d_call: TRBD1
v_call: TRBV9
j_call: TRBJ1-1
clone_size: -

cdr3_aa: CASSYSTAGINYGYTF
cdr3_nt: TGTGCCAGCAGTTACTCGACGGCAGGCATTAACTATGGCTACACCTTC
d_call: -
v_call: TRBV6-5
j_call: TRBJ1-2
clone_size: -

cdr3_aa: CASSKDRVQPQHF
cdr3_nt: TGTGCCAGTAGTAAAGACAGGGTTCAGCCCCAGCATTTT
d_call: TRBD1
v_call: TRBV19
j_call: TRBJ1-5
clone_size: -

cdr3_aa: CSAPTDNEQFF
cdr3_nt: TGCAGTGCTCCTACTGACAATGAGCAGTTCTTC
d_call: -
v_call: TRBV20-1
j_call: TRBJ2-1
clone_size: -

cdr3_aa: CASSLGQGGETQYF
cdr3_nt: TGCGCCAGCAGCTTGGGCCAGGGGGGAGAGACCCAGTACTTC
d_call: -
v_call: TRBV5-1
j_call: TRBJ2-5
clone_size: -

cdr3_aa: CAWSVQGVEKLFF
cdr3_nt: TGTGCCTGGAGTGTACAGGGCGTTGAAAAACTGTTTTTT
d_call: -
v_call: TRBV30
j_call: TRBJ1-4
clone_size: once

cdr3_aa: CASSEAWGWNQPQHF
cdr3_nt: TGTGCCAGCAGTGAAGCTTGGGGCTGGAATCAGCCCCAGCATTTT
d_call: -
v_call: TRBV2
j_call: TRBJ1-5
clone_size: -

cdr3_aa: CASTGTGGGNEQYF
cdr3_nt: TGTGCCAGCACTGGGACAGGGGGGGGCAACGAGCAGTACTTC
d_call: TRBD1
v_call: TRBV2
j_call: TRBJ2-7
clone_size: -

cdr3_aa: CASSLGLAGDEQFF
cdr3_nt: TGTGCCAGCTCGCTCGGACTAGCGGGCGATGAGCAGTTCTTC
d_call: TRBD2
v_call: TRBV18
j_call: TRBJ2-1
clone_size: -

cdr3_aa: CASSIEGQGAEHEQYF
cdr3_nt: TGTGCCAGCAGCATCGAGGGACAGGGGGCAGAACACGAGCAGTACTTC
d_call: -
v_call: TRBV21-1
j_call: TRBJ2-7
clone_size: once

cdr3_aa: CASSTSGGFTDTQYF
cdr3_nt: TGTGCCAGTTCTACTAGCGGGGGGTTCACAGATACGCAGTATTTT
d_call: TRBD2
v_call: TRBV19
j_call: TRBJ2-3
clone_size: -

cdr3_aa: CASSLEGGPETQYF
cdr3_nt: TGCGCCAGCAGCTTGGAGGGGGGGCCTGAGACCCAGTACTTC
d_call: -
v_call: TRBV5-1
j_call: TRBJ2-5
clone_size: -